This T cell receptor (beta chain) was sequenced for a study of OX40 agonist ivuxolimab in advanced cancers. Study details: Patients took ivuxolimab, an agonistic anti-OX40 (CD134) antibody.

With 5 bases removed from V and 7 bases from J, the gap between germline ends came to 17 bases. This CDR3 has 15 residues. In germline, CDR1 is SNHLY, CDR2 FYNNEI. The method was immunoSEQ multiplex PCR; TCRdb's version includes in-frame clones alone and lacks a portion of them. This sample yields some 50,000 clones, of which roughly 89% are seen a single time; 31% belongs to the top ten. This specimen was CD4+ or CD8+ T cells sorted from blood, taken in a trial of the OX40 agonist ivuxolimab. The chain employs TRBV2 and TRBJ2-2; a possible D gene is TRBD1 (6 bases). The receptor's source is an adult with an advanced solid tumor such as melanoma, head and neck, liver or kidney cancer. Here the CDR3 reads CASSWSGETGGELFF. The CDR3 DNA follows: TGTGCCAGCAGTTGGTCAGGGGAGACCGGCGGGGAGCTGTTTTTT.